The rows below give T cell receptor beta chains drawn from one sample of a study of molecular identifiers for immune sequencing clone quantification. TCRdb re-called the PCR reads with MiXCR, one entry per CDR3 protein. The sample shows a few hundred thousand distinct CDR3 sequences, 20% to 25% of them seen only once. The sequenced material came from naive CD8+ T cells from blood, with Jurkat cell RNA spiked in. These receptor sequences come from a human donor in good health. Some libraries in this study had Jurkat cell RNA spiked in. CDR3s include the opening cysteine and the closing phenylalanine or tryptophan. Fields, in order: CDR3 DNA, CDR3 protein, clone size, J gene, D gene, V gene. The D gene is left open where the match is weak. Some rows have no size entry. The others give once, few or many, or a class for an expanded clone.

TGTGCCACCAGGACAGGGTTGAATCAGCCCCAGCATTTT	CATRTGLNQPQHF	few	TRBJ1-5	TRBD1	TRBV15
TGCGCCAGCAGCCAAGGTATGTGGACGGAGAACACTGAAGCTTTCTTT	CASSQGMWTENTEAFF	-	TRBJ1-1	-	TRBV4-3
TGTGCCAGCAGCTCTACGGGGGGGGCCGGGGAGCTGTTTTTT	CASSSTGGAGELFF	-	TRBJ2-2	TRBD2	TRBV7-9
TGTGCCAGCAGTTTAATTTCAGGGTTTCCCTCTGGGGCCAACGTCCTGACTTTC	CASSLISGFPSGANVLTF	many	TRBJ2-6	-	TRBV12-3/TRBV12-4
TGTGCCAGCAGTGAATTCGGGGGACAGCCCCAGCATTTT	CASSEFGGQPQHF	many	TRBJ1-5	-	TRBV6-1
TGTGCCAGCAGCTTACAATTAGGGACCACAGATACGCAGTATTTT	CASSLQLGTTDTQYF	many	TRBJ2-3	-	TRBV13
TGTGCCAGCAGTTTTATGGGGGGTGGTCAGCCCCAGCATTTT	CASSFMGGGQPQHF	many	TRBJ1-5	-	TRBV27
TGCGCCAGCAGCCAAGAGGACAGCGTGACCTCTTACAATGAGCAGTTCTTC	CASSQEDSVTSYNEQFF	-	TRBJ2-1	-	TRBV4-3
TGTGCCAGCAGCTCAGTTGGGGGGGTCGAGCAGTACTTC	CASSSVGGVEQYF	few	TRBJ2-7	TRBD2	TRBV7-9
TGTGCCAGCAGTTTTTTCAGCCGCGAGCAGTACTTC	CASSFFSREQYF	few	TRBJ2-7	-	TRBV28
TGTGCCAGCTTGGGACTGAACACTGAAGCTTTCTTT	CASLGLNTEAFF	many	TRBJ1-1	-	TRBV3-1
TGCGCCAGCAGCCATGGTGCTGGGGCCAACGTCCTGACTTTC	CASSHGAGANVLTF	many	TRBJ2-6	-	TRBV4-3
TGCGCCAGCAGCCAAGAGGGGGGGGCCGGGAATGAGCAGTTCTTC	CASSQEGGAGNEQFF	-	TRBJ2-1	-	TRBV4-3
TGTGCCAGCAGCTTAGAGGACCACCAGAGCTCCTACAATGAGCAGTTCTTC	CASSLEDHQSSYNEQFF	many	TRBJ2-1	-	TRBV11-2
TGCAGCGTTCCCGGTGGGGTTTCGGGGGCCAACGTCCTGACTTTC	CSVPGGVSGANVLTF	many	TRBJ2-6	-	TRBV29-1
TGTGCCAGCAGCCCGGGACTACTCCGAGATACGCAGTATTTT	CASSPGLLRDTQYF	few	TRBJ2-3	TRBD2	TRBV12-3/TRBV12-4
TGTGCCAGTAGTTCGGGAACAGGGGGCGGCTACGAGCGGTACTTC	CASSSGTGGGYERYF	-	TRBJ2-7	TRBD1	TRBV19
TGTGCCAGCAGTTACAAATCGCTTCAGCCCCAGCATTTT	CASSYKSLQPQHF	many	TRBJ1-5	-	TRBV6-5
TGTGCCAGCAGCCAATCGTGGGCAGGGGGCTACGAGCAGTACTTC	CASSQSWAGGYEQYF	-	TRBJ2-7	TRBD1	TRBV16
TGTGCCAGCAATCGAGCGGGGGGTAGCACAGATACGCAGTATTTT	CASNRAGGSTDTQYF	few	TRBJ2-3	TRBD2	TRBV2
TGTGCCAGCAGTTGGGACTGGGGCTACGAGCAGTACTTC	CASSWDWGYEQYF	few	TRBJ2-7	-	TRBV27
TGCGCCAGCAGCCAAGCGGGGGGGCCGCAGTATTTT	CASSQAGGPQYF	many	TRBJ2-3	TRBD2	TRBV4-3
TGTGCCAGCAGCCAGCTCCAGGGGATCACCGGGGAGCTGTTTTTT	CASSQLQGITGELFF	many	TRBJ2-2	-	TRBV14
TGTGCCAGCAGCTTAGATCCCACTACAGGGGCCGAGCAGTACTTC	CASSLDPTTGAEQYF	few	TRBJ2-7	TRBD1	TRBV7-2
TGTGCCAGCAGTCCCGAGGTAGGGAATAACGGCTATGGCTACACCTTC	CASSPEVGNNGYGYTF	few	TRBJ1-2	-	TRBV27
TGTGCCAGCAAACCCGGACAGACAAGGACCTACGAGCAGTACTTC	CASKPGQTRTYEQYF	-	TRBJ2-7	-	TRBV27
TGTGCCAGCAGCTTAGCAGGGGGCGATTATAATTCACCCCTCCACTTT	CASSLAGGDYNSPLHF	few	TRBJ1-6	TRBD1	TRBV7-2
TGTGCCAGCAGGGCCGGGACAGACACTGAAGCTTTCTTT	CASRAGTDTEAFF	-	TRBJ1-1	TRBD1	TRBV5-6
TGCGCCAGCAGCTTGGGGGGACAGTTGGTTGAAGCTTTCTTT	CASSLGGQLVEAFF	many	TRBJ1-1	TRBD1	TRBV5-1
TGTGCCAGCAGTGAAGCGGGGGCGTACGATGAGCAGTTCTTC	CASSEAGAYDEQFF	-	TRBJ2-1	TRBD2	TRBV12-3/TRBV12-4
TGCGCCTGCAGTCAGAGAGAATCCTATAATTCACCCCTCCACTTT	CACSQRESYNSPLHF	few	TRBJ1-6	-	TRBV23-1
TGTGCCAGCAGTTTAATTGGGGCCCTGAACACTGAAGCTTTCTTT	CASSLIGALNTEAFF	few	TRBJ1-1	-	TRBV28
TGTGCCAGCAGTTCCCTCGAACTGAACACTGAAGCTTTCTTT	CASSSLELNTEAFF	many	TRBJ1-1	-	TRBV6-2/TRBV6-3
TGTGCCAGCAGCCTAGTGTCTAATACCCGGGAAAAACTGTTTTTT	CASSLVSNTREKLFF	many	TRBJ1-4	-	TRBV7-9
TGTGCCAGCAGCCCCCCTTGGACAGAAGCCTACGAGCAGTACTTC	CASSPPWTEAYEQYF	many	TRBJ2-7	-	TRBV6-1
TGTGCCAGCAGTTACGGCGGGTTCTCTGGAAACACCATATATTTT	CASSYGGFSGNTIYF	few	TRBJ1-3	-	TRBV11-2
TGTGCCAGCAGCTGGACTAGCGGGAGGGCGAGCAGCACAGATACGCAGTATTTT	CASSWTSGRASSTDTQYF	few	TRBJ2-3	TRBD2	TRBV7-2
TGCGCCAGCGGAGTAGGGGCCTCCTACGAGCAGTACTTC	CASGVGASYEQYF	many	TRBJ2-7	-	TRBV5-1
TGTGCCTCCCAGGGGGACACCGGGGAGCTGTTTTTT	CASQGDTGELFF	few	TRBJ2-2	TRBD1	TRBV2
TGTGCCAGTAGTATACAGGGACAGGTCTACGAGCAGTACTTC	CASSIQGQVYEQYF	few	TRBJ2-7	TRBD1	TRBV19
TGTGCCAGCAGCACTATCCCCGAGGCCGCGGAGCAGTTCTTC	CASSTIPEAAEQFF	many	TRBJ2-1	-	TRBV6-5
TGTGCCAGTAGTATGGGGGTGACGTACACCGGGGAGCTGTTTTTT	CASSMGVTYTGELFF	-	TRBJ2-2	-	TRBV19